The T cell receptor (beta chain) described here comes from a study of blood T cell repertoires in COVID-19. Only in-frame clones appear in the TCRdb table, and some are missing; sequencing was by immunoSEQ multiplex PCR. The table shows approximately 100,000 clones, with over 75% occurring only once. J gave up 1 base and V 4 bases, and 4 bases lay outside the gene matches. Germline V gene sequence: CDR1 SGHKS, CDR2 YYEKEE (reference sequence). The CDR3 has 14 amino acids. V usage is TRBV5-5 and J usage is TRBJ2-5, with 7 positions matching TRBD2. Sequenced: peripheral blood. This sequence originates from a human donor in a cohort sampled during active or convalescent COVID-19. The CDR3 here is CASSTTSIQETQYF. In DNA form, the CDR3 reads TGTGCCAGCAGCACGACTAGCATCCAAGAGACCCAGTACTTC. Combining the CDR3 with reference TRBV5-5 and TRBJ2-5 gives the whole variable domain DAGVTQSPTHLIKTRGQQVTLRCSPISGHKSVSWYQQVLGQGPQFIFQYYEKEERGRGNFPDRFSARQFPNYSSELNVNALLLGDSALYLCASSTTSIQETQYFGPGTRLLVL.